This T cell receptor beta chain was sequenced for a study of blood T cells in healthy people across ages. The CDR3 is 15 amino acids. CDR1 and CDR2 (germline): SQVTM, ANQGSEA. After removal of 7 bases from V and 2 bases from J, the junction contained 9 bases not matched to a gene. A J-beta primer mix and a sample-barcoded 5' primer were used in a second PCR of about 7 to 12 cycles. Via MiXCR, TCRdb re-called the 5' RACE reads, giving one row per CDR3 protein. The data show approximately 490,000 distinct CDR3 sequences, less than 25% seen once. This clonotype has only a few counts. The same sample was also studied in work on T cells of mothers and their children.

V usage is TRBV29-1 and J usage is TRBJ2-1, with 9 bases aligning to TRBD2. Material for sequencing was blood. This TCR came from a boy aged 5 to 17 in good health. The CDR3 is CSAAGGRGAYNEQFF. CDR3 coding DNA: TGCAGCGCTGCGGGCGGGAGGGGGGCCTACAATGAGCAGTTCTTC.